This entry lists 28 T cell receptor beta chains sequenced from one sample in a study of CD4 T cells in relation to SARS-CoV-2 and coronaviruses. These receptors' antigens are unknown. Using immunoSEQ multiplex PCR, the repertoire was profiled, and TCRdb retains in-frame clones only, with some absent. The sample includes about 23,000 clones, over 65% of them seen just once. Before the COVID-19 pandemic, during about 2011-2018, CD4+ T cells were taken from unexposed donors. Isolation of CD4+ T cells took place after approximately 11 days in culture. The sequenced sample consisted of CD4+ T cells from PBMCs, cultured in vitro. These receptors all come from a human donor in good health.

This sequence joins TRBV9 and TRBJ2-7, with a possible D match to TRBD2 (6 bases). Germline lookup yields CDR1 SGDLS and CDR2 YYNGEE. V gave up 4 bases and J gave up 5 bases, with 10 bases separating them. The CDR3 contains 12 residues. CDR3 coding DNA: TGTGCCAGCAGCCTTAGCGGCGACGAGCAGTACTTC. Its translation is CASSLSGDEQYF.

The rearrangement joins TRBV20-1 to TRBJ1-3; the D is unclear. Per germline, CDR1 DFQATT and CDR2 SNEGSKA (reference sequence). V was cut by 3 bases and J by 2 bases, with 11 bases left in between. The CDR3 is 14 residues long. The CDR3 loop reads CSASPGAPGNTIYF. The CDR3 region has the DNA TGCAGTGCTAGTCCCGGAGCACCTGGAAACACCATATATTTT.

The chain carries TRBV2 and TRBJ2-5, with TRBD1 as a possible D gene (5 bases). Trimming stripped 4 bases from V and 5 bases from J, with 14 bases between. CDR1 and CDR2 from the germline V gene are SNHLY and FYNNEI. CDR3 length: 14 residues. The CDR3 DNA reads TGTGCCAGCAGTGCCCGCCATGGGGCGGAGACCCAGTACTTC. The encoded protein is CASSARHGAETQYF.

The chain uses TRBV5-6 and TRBJ2-7, with D maybe TRBD2 (6 bases). The ends were cut back, 1 base at V and 2 bases at J, with 13 bases in the middle. CDR3 size: 15 residues. The germline V gene has CDR1 SGHDT and CDR2 YYEEEE. The CDR3 DNA sequence: TGTGCCAGCAGCTTGTTGGCGACGGGGGCCTACGAGCAGTACTTC. It encodes CASSLLATGAYEQYF.

This clone has only a few counts. The genes are TRBV7-9 and TRBJ2-2, with D possibly being TRBD1 (5 bases). The CDR3 is 13 amino acids. Trimming shortened V by 5 bases and J by 2 bases, and 6 bases separated the two germline ends. The V gene's germline CDR1 is SEHNR and CDR2 FQNEAQ (reference sequence). CDR3 sequence (DNA): TGTGCCAGCAGCGACAGTAACACCGGGGAGCTGTTTTTT. Its translation is CASSDSNTGELFF.

The V and J genes are TRBV2 and TRBJ1-4; D remains unclear. Germline CDR1 SNHLY, CDR2 FYNNEI. This CDR3 has 13 amino acids. Trimming shortened V by 6 bases and J by 7 bases, and 12 bases separated the two germline ends. The CDR3 bases are TGTGCCAGCAGATTGGTCGCGGGTGAAAAACTGTTTTTT. Its translation: CASRLVAGEKLFF.

This rearrangement joins TRBV18 to TRBJ2-3; 11 bases map to TRBD2. CDR3 size: 16 residues. Germline loops: CDR1 KGHSH, CDR2 LQKENI. J lost 2 bases, V lost 3 bases, and 4 bases had no gene match. CDR3 amino acids: CASSPIAGGPTDTQYF. As DNA, the CDR3 is TGTGCCAGCTCACCCATAGCGGGAGGGCCCACAGATACGCAGTATTTT.

This clone was observed a handful of times. This chain connects TRBV24-1 to TRBJ2-1, with TRBD1 as a possible D gene (6 bases). This CDR3 contains 19 residues. V was trimmed by 5 bases and J by 0 bases, leaving 22 bases between them. The germline gives CDR1 KGHDR, CDR2 SFDVKD. The CDR3: CATSAVRGTDVSSYNEQFF. The CDR3 nucleotides are TGTGCCACCAGTGCCGTGAGGGGGACGGATGTGAGCTCCTACAATGAGCAGTTCTTC.

A few counts support this clone. The chain joins TRBV11-2 to TRBJ2-7; 9 nucleotides match TRBD2. CDR1 is SGHAT, CDR2 FQNNGV, per germline. Trimming removed 5 bases from V and 3 bases from J; junction bases left unmatched: 8. The CDR3 has 15 amino acids. CDR3 residues: CASSPSFSGGYEQYF. CDR3 nucleotides: TGTGCCAGCAGCCCCTCTTTTAGCGGGGGCTACGAGCAGTACTTC.

The gene calls are TRBV13 and TRBJ2-5; D may correspond to TRBD1 or TRBD2 (5 bases each). Trimming took 7 bases from V and 5 from J, leaving 11 bases between them. Germline CDR1 reads PRHDT; CDR2 reads FYEKMQ (reference sequence). The CDR3 consists of 12 residues. CDR3 in amino acids: CASNDEGETQYF. CDR3 in DNA: TGTGCCAGCAACGACGAGGGGGAGACCCAGTACTTC.

A single count supports this clone. V usage is TRBV3-1 (or the pseudogene TRBV3-2) and J usage is TRBJ2-3; D ambiguous. Germline CDR1 and CDR2: LGHDT and YNNKEL (reference sequence). The CDR3 sequence is 12 residues long. V dropped 10 bases and J dropped 8 bases, with 16 bases sitting between them. CDR3 in amino acids: CAISRLDGTQYF. CDR3 DNA: TGTGCCATCTCCCGCCTCGACGGTACGCAGTATTTT.

The V call is TRBV5-1, the J call TRBJ2-5; D gene unclear. The CDR3 consists of 13 residues. V shed 0 bases and J shed 3 bases, with 6 bases lying between them. The V gene's germline CDR1 is SGHRS and CDR2 YFSETQ. The CDR3 spells CASSLVGEETQYF. CDR3 bases: TGCGCCAGCAGCTTGGTTGGAGAAGAGACCCAGTACTTC.

This clone was seen once. The chain recombines TRBV19 with TRBJ1-5; 8 bases are shared with TRBD1. The CDR3 covers 14 residues. The V and J ends lost 7 bases and 7 bases, in that order; junction bases with no gene match: 9. Germline values: CDR1 LNHDA, CDR2 SQIVND (reference sequence). CDR3 region: CASTRGQGRQPQHF. The CDR3 DNA sequence: TGTGCCAGTACTAGAGGACAGGGAAGGCAGCCCCAGCATTTT.

The chain recombines TRBV4-1 with TRBJ2-3, with D hard to call. The length of the CDR3 is 15 residues. Trimming removed 3 bases at V and 1 base at J, with 11 bases between. CDR1 is MGHRA and CDR2 is YSYEKL in the germline V gene. The CDR3 spells CASSHSGYGTDTQYF. The CDR3 coding sequence is TGCGCCAGCAGCCATTCCGGTTATGGCACAGATACGCAGTATTTT.

The chain recombines TRBV3-1 (or the pseudogene TRBV3-2) with TRBJ2-2; 7 nucleotides match TRBD1. The CDR3 loop spans 15 amino acids. Trimming cost V 5 bases and J 7 bases; bases outside gene matches: 10. Per the germline V gene, CDR1 is LGHDT and CDR2 is YNNKEL (reference sequence). The DNA of the CDR3 is TGTGCCAGCAGCAGACGACAGGGTGTACACGGGGAGCTGTTTTTT. This codes for CASSRRQGVHGELFF.

The chain employs TRBV27 and TRBJ2-2; D unclear. The ends were cut back, 5 bases at V and 4 bases at J, with 5 bases in the middle. The CDR3 runs 12 residues. CDR1 is MNHEY and CDR2 is SMNVEV in the germline V gene (reference sequence). The CDR3 sequence: CASSLTTGELFF. The CDR3 DNA is TGTGCCAGCAGTCTCACCACCGGGGAGCTGTTTTTT.

This clone showed up just once. The CDR3 bases are TGTGCCAGCAGTGCTCCCTTAGCGGGTTTCCCCCAGGAGGCCGGGGAGCTGTTTTTT. Encoded protein: CASSAPLAGFPQEAGELFF. The chain joins TRBV2 to TRBJ2-2; 7 bases agree with TRBD2. The CDR3 has 19 amino acids. Germline CDR1 reads SNHLY; CDR2 reads FYNNEI. V lost 4 bases, J lost 6 bases, and 20 bases stayed unmatched.

This clone was seen once. This chain connects TRBV29-1 to TRBJ1-2, with D uncertain. CDR3 length: 12 amino acids. Per the germline V gene, CDR1 is SQVTM and CDR2 is ANQGSEA. Deletions cut 6 bases from V and 4 bases from J, with 12 bases between. For the CDR3, the DNA is TGCAGCGTCCAAACAGCATTCTATGGCTACACCTTC. Encoded protein: CSVQTAFYGYTF.

This chain links TRBV18 with TRBJ1-1; D is unclear. V shed 3 bases and J shed 0 bases, with 11 bases lying between them. This CDR3 has 15 residues. Germline CDR1 is KGHSH and CDR2 is LQKENI. The CDR3 sequence: CASSPVRALNTEAFF. For the CDR3, the DNA is TGTGCCAGCTCACCGGTCCGGGCCCTGAACACTGAAGCTTTCTTT.

J is TRBJ2-4 and V is TRBV5-1; D tentatively fits TRBD1 or TRBD2 (5 bases each). The V gene's germline CDR1 is SGHRS and CDR2 YFSETQ. V was trimmed by 0 bases and J by 6 bases, leaving 16 bases between them. The CDR3 consists of 16 residues. The CDR3 is CASSLAESLGGNIQYF. The CDR3 region has the DNA TGCGCCAGCAGCTTGGCCGAGTCCCTTGGGGGAAACATTCAGTACTTC.

The genes are TRBV10-2 and TRBJ2-3, with 13 bases that match TRBD2. Germline assignment: CDR1 WSHSY and CDR2 SAAADI. The V gene end was trimmed by 0 bases and the J gene end by 5 bases; junction bases not matched to a gene: 5. This CDR3 is 17 amino acids long. The CDR3 protein is CASSESRLAGGLDTQYF. The DNA of the CDR3 is TGCGCCAGCAGTGAGTCAAGACTAGCGGGAGGTCTAGATACGCAGTATTTT.

V and J are TRBV24-1 and TRBJ2-7; D call uncertain. The CDR3 extends over 14 amino acids. V was cut by 3 bases and J by 6 bases, with 14 bases left in between. Germline V gives CDR1 KGHDR, CDR2 SFDVKD. Here the CDR3 reads CATSDGEAYSEQYF. As DNA, the CDR3 is TGTGCCACCAGTGATGGAGAAGCCTACAGCGAGCAGTACTTC.

The chain combines TRBV4-2 with TRBJ2-7, with D perhaps given as TRBD1 or TRBD2 (5 bases each). The V end lost 2 bases, the J end lost 6 bases, and 20 bases lay between the germline ends. Germline V gene lookup returns CDR1 LGHNA and CDR2 YNFKEQ. This CDR3 comprises 16 residues. The DNA for the CDR3 is TGTGCCAGCAGCCAACGAACCGGGACCAGCGGCGGCGAGCAGTACTTC. Translation gives CASSQRTGTSGGEQYF.

This clone was found once. This chain connects TRBV6-5 to TRBJ2-5; D ambiguous. The V and J ends lost 10 bases and 3 bases respectively, with 21 bases between them. The CDR3 runs 15 residues. The germline gives CDR1 MNHEY, CDR2 SVGAGI. CDR3 sequence reads: CATQGNGQGKETQYF. CDR3 in DNA: TGTGCCACCCAAGGGAACGGGCAAGGGAAAGAGACCCAGTACTTC.

The chain uses TRBV12-3 or TRBV12-4 and TRBJ1-1; 9 bases match TRBD1. J gave up 6 bases and V 7 bases, and 6 bases lay outside the gene matches. There are 13 residues in the CDR3. The CDR3 DNA sequence: TGTGCCAGCACCTGGGACAGGGCAGCTGAAGCTTTCTTT. It is translated as CASTWDRAAEAFF.

V gene TRBV5-8 combines with J gene TRBJ2-3; D possibly corresponds to TRBD2 (5 bases). There are 13 residues in the CDR3. Per the germline V gene, CDR1 is SGHTS and CDR2 is YDEGEE. V gave up 0 bases and J gave up 4 bases, with 6 bases separating them. CDR3 loop: CASSLAGSDTQYF. CDR3 bases: TGTGCCAGCAGCTTGGCGGGGTCAGATACGCAGTATTTT.

The chain employs TRBV5-4 and TRBJ2-7, with 9 bases lining up with TRBD2. The ends lost 1 base at V and 5 bases at J; junction bases unmatched: 7. CDR3 size: 15 residues. The germline CDR1 and CDR2 sequences are SGHNT and YYREEE (reference sequence). The DNA of the CDR3 is TGTGCCAGCAGCTTGCAGAGCGGGAGGATCAACGAGCAGTACTTC. It yields the protein CASSLQSGRINEQYF.

This clone was counted a few times. The V call is TRBV28, the J call TRBJ1-2, with 7 bases aligning to TRBD1. The length of the CDR3 is 14 residues. Per the germline V gene, CDR1 is MDHEN and CDR2 is SYDVKM. Unmatched junction bases numbered 5, after V lost 5 bases and J lost 2 bases. The CDR3 sequence: CASSPGQKNYGYTF. CDR3 nucleotides: TGTGCCAGCAGTCCGGGACAGAAAAACTATGGCTACACCTTC.